This TCR beta chain was sequenced in a study of vaccination effects on CD4 cells after COVID-19. Background on the study: Samples were taken post-vaccine, and their median timing was 72 days after the second dose. The study's findings and limits: By a late point after vaccination, infection- and vaccine-induced clones had shrunk markedly through clonal contraction.

The repertoire was sequenced with immunoSEQ multiplex PCR; TCRdb's copy has only in-frame clones and lacks some. The table shows 70,000 to 85,000 clones, with approximately 81% occurring only once. In this sample, this clone turned up once. Its antigen is not known. Germline-derived CDR1 and CDR2 are LNHNV and YYDKDF (reference sequence). V was clipped by 2 bases and J by 5 bases, with 7 bases between them. The CDR3 has 12 residues. Antigen-specific CD4+ T cells were first expanded with viral peptide pools by the ViraFEST assay and only then sequenced. On roughly day 9 of culture, CD4+ T cells were separated out. Two-dose BNT162b2 or mRNA-1273 vaccination was given to participants.

The receptor was isolated from a human donor who received a COVID-19 vaccine. The chain couples TRBV15 to TRBJ2-7; maybe TRBD1 (6 bases). Sequenced here: CD4+ T cells from PBMCs cultured with HCoV-229E spike peptides, sampled after COVID-19 vaccination. CDR3 nucleotide sequence: TGTGCCACCAGCAGACAGGGGAACGAGCAGTACGTC. Translation: CATSRQGNEQYV.